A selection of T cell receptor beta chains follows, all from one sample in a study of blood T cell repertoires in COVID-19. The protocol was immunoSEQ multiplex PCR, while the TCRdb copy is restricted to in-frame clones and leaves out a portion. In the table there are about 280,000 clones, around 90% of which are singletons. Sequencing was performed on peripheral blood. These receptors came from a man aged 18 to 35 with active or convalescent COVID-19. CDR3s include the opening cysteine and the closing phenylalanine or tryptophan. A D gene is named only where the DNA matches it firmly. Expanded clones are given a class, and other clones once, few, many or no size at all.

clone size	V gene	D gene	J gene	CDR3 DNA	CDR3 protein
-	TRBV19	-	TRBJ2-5	TGTGCCAGTAGTATAGGAGGGCGGAATCTAGAGACCCAGTACTTC	CASSIGGRNLETQYF
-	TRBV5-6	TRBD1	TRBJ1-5	TGTGCCAGCAGCTTGAACAGGGGGAGCAATCAGCCCCAGCATTTT	CASSLNRGSNQPQHF
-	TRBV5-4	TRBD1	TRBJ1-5	TGTGCCAGCAGCACCGGACAGGGGGATCAGCCCCAGCATTTT	CASSTGQGDQPQHF
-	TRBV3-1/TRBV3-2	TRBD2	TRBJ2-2	TGTGCCAGCAGCCAAGGCGGGGGCACCGGGGAGCTGTTTTTT	CASSQGGGTGELFF
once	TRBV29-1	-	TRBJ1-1	TGCAGCGAAAGGGCCGGGACATCTAACACTGAAGCTTTCTTT	CSERAGTSNTEAFF
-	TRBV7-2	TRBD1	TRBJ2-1	TGTGCCAGCAGCCAGCTGCCCCCAGGGACAGCCCTACCAGAGTTCTTC	CASSQLPPGTALPEFF
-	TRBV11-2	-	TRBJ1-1	TGTGCCAGCAGCTTATGGTCGGACTTGAACACTGAAGCTTTCTTT	CASSLWSDLNTEAFF
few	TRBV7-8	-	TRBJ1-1	TGTGCCAGCAGCCAGGGACACGCGAACACTGAAGCTTTCTTT	CASSQGHANTEAFF
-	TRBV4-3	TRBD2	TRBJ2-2	TGCGCCAGCAGCCAAGAAGCTAGCGGGGTTTATTTGGCCGGGGAGCTGTTTTTT	CASSQEASGVYLAGELFF
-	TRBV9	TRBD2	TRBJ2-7	TGTGCCAGCAGCGACTGGGAGGGCAACGAGCAGTACTTC	CASSDWEGNEQYF
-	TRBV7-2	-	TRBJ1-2	TGTGCCAGCAGCCTCAGGGAAATTAGCGGCTACACCTTC	CASSLREISGYTF
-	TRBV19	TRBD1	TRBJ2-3	TGTGCCAGTAGTAAGAGGGGGCAGTCGACAGATACGCAGTATTTT	CASSKRGQSTDTQYF
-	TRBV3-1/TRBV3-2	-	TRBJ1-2	TGTGCCAGCAGCCGAACCGACAGTTACTACACCTTC	CASSRTDSYYTF
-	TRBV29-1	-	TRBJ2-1	TGCAGCGTTGCCCTTTGGGAGGTGAGGGATGAGCAGTTCTTC	CSVALWEVRDEQFF